This T cell receptor (beta chain) was sequenced in a study of cytotoxic CD8 clonotypes in ibrutinib-treated CLL. Study conclusions and caveats: Public clonotypes were rare and shrank or held steady on treatment.

As regards this clone: Antigen: not known.

Measured with immunoSEQ multiplex PCR; TCRdb has only the in-frame clones, and not every one. The data show about 50,000 clones, roughly 57% seen once. The V and J ends lost 2 bases and 2 bases, in that order; junction bases with no gene match: 4. Germline assignment: CDR1 SGHRS and CDR2 YFSETQ. There are 15 residues in the CDR3. This chain links TRBV5-1 with TRBJ2-5, with 9 bases identical to TRBD2. The material was PBMCs, obtained after 24 months of ibrutinib treatment. The receptor comes from a human donor with chronic lymphocytic leukemia. This CDR3 reads CASSFGTSRQETQYF. The CDR3 DNA sequence: TGCGCCAGCAGCTTCGGGACTAGCCGTCAAGAGACCCAGTACTTC.